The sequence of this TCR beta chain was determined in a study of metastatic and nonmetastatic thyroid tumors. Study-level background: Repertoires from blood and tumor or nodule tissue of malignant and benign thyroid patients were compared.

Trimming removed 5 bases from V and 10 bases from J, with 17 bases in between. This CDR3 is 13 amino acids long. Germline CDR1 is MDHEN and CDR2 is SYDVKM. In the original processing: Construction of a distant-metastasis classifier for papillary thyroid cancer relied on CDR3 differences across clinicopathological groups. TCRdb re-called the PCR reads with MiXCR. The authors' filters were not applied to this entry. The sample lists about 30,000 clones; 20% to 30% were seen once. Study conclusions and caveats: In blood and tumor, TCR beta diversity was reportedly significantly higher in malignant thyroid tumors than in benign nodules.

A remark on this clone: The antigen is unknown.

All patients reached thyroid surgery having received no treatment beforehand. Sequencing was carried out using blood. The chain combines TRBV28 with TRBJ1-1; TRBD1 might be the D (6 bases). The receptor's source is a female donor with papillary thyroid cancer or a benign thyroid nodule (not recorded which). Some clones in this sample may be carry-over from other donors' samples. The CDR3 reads CASSTYRDLGAFF. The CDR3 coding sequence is TGTGCCAGCAGTACATACAGGGATCTCGGAGCTTTCTTT.